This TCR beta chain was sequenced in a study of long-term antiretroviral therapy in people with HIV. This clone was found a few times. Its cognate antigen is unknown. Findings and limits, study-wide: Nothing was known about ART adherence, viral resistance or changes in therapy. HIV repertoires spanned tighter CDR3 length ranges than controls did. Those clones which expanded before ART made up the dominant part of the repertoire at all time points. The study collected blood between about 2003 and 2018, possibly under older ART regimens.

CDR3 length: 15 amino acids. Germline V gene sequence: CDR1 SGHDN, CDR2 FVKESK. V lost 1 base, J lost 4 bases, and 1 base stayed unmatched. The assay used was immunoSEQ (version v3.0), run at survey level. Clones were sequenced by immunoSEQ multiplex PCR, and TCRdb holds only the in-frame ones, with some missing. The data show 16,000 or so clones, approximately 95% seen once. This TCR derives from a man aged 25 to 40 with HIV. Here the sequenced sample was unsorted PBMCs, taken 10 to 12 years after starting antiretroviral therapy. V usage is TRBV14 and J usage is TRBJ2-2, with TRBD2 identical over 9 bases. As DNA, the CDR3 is TGTGCCAGCAGCCAAGTAGCGGGGGCCACCGGGGAGCTGTTTTTT. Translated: CASSQVAGATGELFF. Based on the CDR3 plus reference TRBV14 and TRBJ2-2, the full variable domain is EAGVTQFPSHSVIEKGQTVTLRCDPISGHDNLYWYRRVMGKEIKFLLHFVKESKQDESGMPNNRFLAERTGGTYSTLKVQPAELEDSGVYFCASSQVAGATGELFFGEGSRLTVL.